This TCR beta chain appears in the sequencing data of a study of neoadjuvant anti-PD-1 for oral cavity cancer (dated by TCRdb to about 2021). Broadly, across the study: Before curative-intent surgical resection, most patients were given three to four biweekly doses of nivolumab at 3 mg/kg. The parent correlative cohort included some 13 patients, with a 33% response rate. Responders were defined as patients with complete response, partial response or stable disease by RECIST 1.1; non-responders were defined as patients with progression. Patients who did not progress were given a fourth nivolumab dose at about day 43 and had definitive surgical resection on days 50-56.

For deep sequencing of PBMC libraries, mostly 450 to 500 ng of input genomic DNA was used, and six replicates were run per sample. The immunoSEQ hsTCRbeta kit was used to prepare TCRbeta libraries according to the manufacturer's instructions. The completed libraries were mixed into a single pool at 3 nM, then sequenced with an Illumina NovaSeq 6000 S4 flow cell. In the paper's pipeline: The immunoSEQ Analyzer handled quality control and preprocessing of the raw data. The analysis was limited to productive rearrangements, and each clonotype was defined by a unique CDR3 amino acid sequence. Using the R package tcR, the researchers computed the Gini-Simpson index as their estimate of repertoire clonality. Student's t test was used to compare Gini indices, and Pearson correlation was used to assess associations with tumor size change. This is the immuneACCESS table as TCRdb keeps it, with only in-frame sequences that have V and J called. A part of the clones is gone; compared with another copy, unresolved V genes explain less than half, and the rest is unexplained. V and J calls and clone size are those listed in that table; D and trimming were worked out from the DNA. Across this sample there are some 70,000 clones, with roughly 84% seen only once. The ten largest make up 3% to 3.5% of the sample.

Reading the label with the study, this specimen's time point is: after neoadjuvant nivolumab, at surgical resection. None of the patients had received prior systemic or radiation treatment, and all were newly diagnosed with stage II-IVA oral cavity squamous cell carcinoma. The cohort consisted of patients with HPV-negative, locally advanced oral cavity squamous cell carcinoma. No culture maintenance or expansion was done, as the peripheral blood mononuclear cells went straight to analysis. The samples were obtained from a longitudinal correlative study of a single-arm phase II trial testing neoadjuvant nivolumab in oral cavity squamous cell carcinoma. Subject-matched pre- and post-treatment PBMCs and tumors from three responders and three non-responders were subjected to genomic DNA-based TCRbeta sequencing. Peripheral blood mononuclear cells were collected before nivolumab treatment and were collected again after treatment, at the time of surgery. The Maxwell RSC DNA from Cells kit was used to extract genomic DNA from PBMCs.

V loses 6 bases of germline sequence and J loses 4 bases, and the interval between the two ends is 7 bases. From the cysteine up to the phenylalanine, the CDR3 has a length of 12 residues. The retained sequence is limited to the CDR3, 36 bases, with the frame set at the first base. The germline V gene encodes CDR1 MDHEN and CDR2 SYDVKM. General conclusions and limits of the study: The TCR analyses had only a few patients in each response group, and the authors called for validation in larger cohorts. After neoadjuvant nivolumab, non-responders showed significantly higher T cell clonality (Gini index) in PBMCs than responders did. Higher pretreatment blood Treg/Th17 ratios correlated with higher pretreatment blood TCRbeta clonality and lower post-treatment tumor TCRbeta clonality.

On this clone itself: What antigen it recognizes has not been identified. Base-call qualities are not available, and no considerably larger clone is one nucleotide away.

Sequencing used PBMCs, obtained after nivolumab (anti-PD-1) treatment. This chain is built from TRBV28 and TRBJ1-3, with the D segment identity uncertain. The receptor comes from a person aged 40-85 years with oral cavity squamous cell carcinoma. The nucleotides are TGTGCCAGCAGAAAACAGGGAAACACCATATATTTT. Translated, this is CASRKQGNTIYF.